Below are 29 T cell receptor beta chains sequenced from a single sample in a study of T-cell reconstitution after alpha-beta-depleted transplantation in children. Unique molecular identifiers were used to barcode this TCRbeta library. TCRdb redid the calling of the PCR reads with MiXCR, one entry per CDR3 protein. This table has 250,000 to 350,000 distinct CDR3 sequences, approximately 9.6% appearing once. The input for sequencing was PBMCs from the stem cell graft donor, taken from the stem cell graft. The receptor set was obtained from a human donor who donated a stem cell graft to a child with SCID.

The V call is TRBV5-5, the J call TRBJ2-7; no definite D call. Trimming left V 4 bases short and J 3 bases short, with 14 bases between. This CDR3 is 14 amino acids long. Germline loops: CDR1 SGHKS, CDR2 YYEKEE (reference sequence). The CDR3 DNA reads TGTGCCAGCAGCCCCCTGACAAACTACTACGAGCAGTACTTC. Translation: CASSPLTNYYEQYF.

This clonotype has a single count. A much larger clonotype is one base distant, so this may be a read error. This chain connects TRBV3-1 to TRBJ2-1, with 9 bases lining up with TRBD2. This CDR3 region has 16 residues. Germline CDR1 LGHDT, CDR2 YNNKEL (reference sequence). The CDR3 protein is CTSSRIAGALYNEQFF. The CDR3 DNA reads TGTACCAGCAGCCGCATAGCGGGGGCCCTATACAATGAGCAGTTCTTC.

Comment on this clonotype: This may be a read error: a much more frequent sequence differs by one nucleotide. This chain connects TRBV9 to TRBJ2-3, with D uncertain. The CDR3 runs 12 residues. Germline-derived CDR1 and CDR2 are SGDLS and YYNGEE. The V and J ends lost 1 base and 0 bases respectively, with 0 bases between them. This CDR3 reads CASSVSTDTQYF. The CDR3 nucleotides read TGTGCCAGCAGCGTAAGCACAGATACGCAGTATTTT.

This chain connects TRBV7-6 to TRBJ2-5; D perhaps matches TRBD2 (6 bases). The CDR3 sequence is 15 residues long. Trimming left V 5 bases short and J 1 base short, with 14 bases between. Germline V lookup: CDR1 SGHVS, CDR2 FNYEAQ. The CDR3 region is CASSVYGGFQETQYF. The CDR3 coding sequence is TGTGCCAGCAGCGTTTACGGGGGTTTCCAAGAGACCCAGTACTTC.

This clonotype was counted between two and nine times. This rearrangement joins TRBV4-2 to TRBJ2-7, with 7 bases identical to TRBD1. V lost 1 base, J lost 1 base, and 7 bases stayed unmatched. The CDR3 runs to 16 residues. CDR1 and CDR2 (germline): LGHNA, YNFKEQ. Here the CDR3 DNA reads TGTGCCAGCAGCCAAGTACAGGGGACAGCTTCCTACGAGCAGTACTTC. Translated: CASSQVQGTASYEQYF.

This clonotype was counted ten times or more. J is TRBJ2-3 and V is TRBV5-1, with 12 bases identical to TRBD2. The germline CDR1 and CDR2 sequences are SGHRS and YFSETQ. The CDR3 consists of 18 residues. Trimming at V came to 2 bases and at J to 0 bases, leaving 7 bases not matched to a gene. The CDR3 protein is CASSLLAGGLTSTDTQYF. CDR3 coding DNA: TGCGCCAGCAGCTTACTAGCGGGGGGACTAACTAGCACAGATACGCAGTATTTT.

The V and J genes are TRBV12-3 or TRBV12-4 and TRBJ1-6; perhaps TRBD1 as D (5 bases). The ends were cut back, 7 bases at V and 6 bases at J, with 10 bases in the middle. The CDR3 runs 13 residues. CDR3: CASTLGGNSPLHF. The CDR3 DNA reads as TGTGCCAGCACCCTTGGGGGTAATTCACCCCTCCACTTT.

This clonotype was counted a few times. The genes are TRBV29-1 and TRBJ2-1, with 8 bases fitting TRBD2. The CDR3 contains 13 residues. Germline-derived CDR1 and CDR2 are SQVTM and ANQGSEA. The V segment lost 6 bases and the J segment 9 bases; nucleotides outside the gene matches: 10. As DNA, the CDR3 is TGCAGCGTCCCGGGACTAGATAGTATTGAGCAGTTCTTC. Translated, it gives CSVPGLDSIEQFF.

This clonotype was seen only a few times. The chain is built from TRBV5-1 and TRBJ2-7, with a tentative D call TRBD2 (6 bases). The CDR3 is 14 residues long. Germline V gene sequence: CDR1 SGHRS, CDR2 YFSETQ. V dropped 5 bases and J dropped 3 bases, with 15 bases sitting between them. CDR3 in amino acids: CASRVGGGNYEQYF. For the CDR3, the DNA is TGCGCCAGCAGAGTAGGTGGAGGGAACTACGAGCAGTACTTC.

This clonotype was recorded many times. V is TRBV5-6 and J is TRBJ2-3; 8 nucleotides agree with TRBD2. The CDR3 is 16 amino acids. Trimming removed 1 base from V and 2 bases from J; junction bases left unmatched: 6. Germline-derived CDR1 and CDR2 are SGHDT and YYEEEE. As DNA, the CDR3 is TGTGCCAGCAGCTTGAAAGGCGGGGGGTTCACAGATACGCAGTATTTT. It is translated as CASSLKGGGFTDTQYF.

V is TRBV5-6 and J is TRBJ2-2, with TRBD1 as a possible D gene (6 bases). In germline, CDR1 is SGHDT, CDR2 YYEEEE. This CDR3 has 16 amino acids. V dropped 1 base and J dropped 5 bases, with 15 bases sitting between them. In DNA form, the CDR3 reads TGTGCCAGCAGCTTGTACAGGGTTTATGCTACCGGGGAGCTGTTTTTT. Its protein product is CASSLYRVYATGELFF. Variable domain in full (rest from reference TRBV5-6 and TRBJ2-2): DAGVTQSPTHLIKTRGQQVTLRCSPKSGHDTVSWYQQALGQGPQFIFQYYEEEERQRGNFPDRFSGHQFPNYSSELNVNALLLGDSALYLCASSLYRVYATGELFFGEGSRLTVL.

This clonotype showed up just a few times. The chain combines TRBV21-1 with TRBJ1-4; TRBD1 was called by the table and not checked on the DNA. TRBV21-1 is designated a pseudogene. The CDR3 length is 16 residues. Written as DNA, the CDR3 is TGTGCCAGCAGCAGCAGGGACCCCGCAACTAATGAAAAACTGTTTTTT. Residues: CASSSRDPATNEKLFF.

The genes are TRBV7-3 and TRBJ2-1, with 9 bases identical to TRBD1. V shed 3 bases, J shed 5 bases, and the junction held 2 bases outside the gene matches. Germline loops: CDR1 SGHTA, CDR2 FQGTGA. This CDR3 spans 14 amino acids. CDR3 nucleotide sequence: TGTGCCAGCAGCTTGGGGACAGGGAACAATGAGCAGTTCTTC. Amino acids: CASSLGTGNNEQFF.

This chain joins TRBV25-1 and TRBJ2-3, with 7 nucleotides matching TRBD1. The CDR3 is made up of 15 amino acids. The germline CDR1 and CDR2 sequences are MGHDK and SYGVNS. The V segment lost 3 bases and the J segment 2 bases; nucleotides outside the gene matches: 5. CDR3 region: CASSEPGQFTDTQYF. The CDR3 DNA follows: TGTGCCAGCAGTGAGCCGGGACAGTTCACAGATACGCAGTATTTT.

This chain links TRBV20-1 with TRBJ2-1, with 14 bases fitting TRBD2. The CDR3 contains 17 residues. Germline CDR1 is DFQATT and CDR2 is SNEGSKA (reference sequence). V was clipped by 1 base and J by 10 bases; unmatched bases: 12. This chain's CDR3 is CSARASDGLAGGREQFF. The CDR3 DNA is TGCAGTGCTAGAGCCTCCGATGGACTAGCGGGGGGAAGGGAGCAGTTCTTC.

This chain joins TRBV7-6 and TRBJ2-1; 11 bases are shared with TRBD2. Per germline, CDR1 SGHVS and CDR2 FNYEAQ. V lost 1 base to trimming and J lost 4 bases; unmatched junction nucleotides: 3. The CDR3 runs 16 residues. The CDR3 sequence is CASSLGASGGYNEQFF. In nucleotides, the CDR3 is TGTGCCAGCAGCTTAGGGGCTAGCGGGGGGTACAATGAGCAGTTCTTC.

The sample holds a few counts of this clonotype. The chain has TRBV5-1 and TRBJ2-1; 12 nucleotides agree with TRBD1. V lost 4 bases to trimming and J lost 7 bases; unmatched junction nucleotides: 9. The CDR3 contains 16 residues. The germline gives CDR1 SGHRS, CDR2 YFSETQ. The CDR3 region is CASSRGGQGAWNEQFF. The CDR3 DNA follows: TGCGCCAGCAGCCGAGGGGGACAGGGGGCGTGGAATGAGCAGTTCTTC. Drawing the rest from reference TRBV5-1 and TRBJ2-1, the complete variable domain is KAGVTQTPRYLIKTRGQQVTLSCSPISGHRSVSWYQQTPGQGLQFLFEYFSETQRNKGNFPGRFSGRQFSNSRSEMNVSTLELGDSALYLCASSRGGQGAWNEQFFGPGTRLTVL.

This clonotype was counted between two and nine times. The V gene is TRBV12-3 or TRBV12-4, the J gene TRBJ2-7; D not resolved. V lost 2 bases and J 7 bases, leaving 12 bases between the germline ends. The length of the CDR3 is 13 residues. The CDR3 spells CASSLRVAWEQYF. In DNA form, the CDR3 reads TGTGCCAGCAGTTTAAGGGTCGCTTGGGAGCAGTACTTC.

V is TRBV14 and J is TRBJ2-5; D may be TRBD2 (5 bases). Trimming left V 0 bases short and J 5 bases short, with 13 bases between. Germline CDR1 and CDR2: SGHDN and FVKESK. The CDR3 spans 15 residues. The CDR3 region is CASSQESGLRETQYF. The CDR3 DNA sequence: TGTGCCAGCAGCCAAGAGTCGGGGTTACGGGAGACCCAGTACTTC.

The sample holds a few counts of this clonotype. V usage is TRBV12-3 or TRBV12-4 and J usage is TRBJ1-2, with unresolved D. The CDR3 is 16 residues long. Trimming shortened V by 4 bases and J by 5 bases, and 20 bases separated the two germline ends. The CDR3 DNA sequence: TGTGCCAGCAGTTCCCGGCAAATAGCCGTCTCGTATGGCTACACCTTC. It translates to CASSSRQIAVSYGYTF.

The sample holds a few counts of this clonotype. This chain links TRBV12-3 or TRBV12-4 with TRBJ1-1; no clear D. There are 15 residues in the CDR3. Between the trimmed V and J ends, which lost 5 bases and 5 bases, there was a span of 18 bases. The CDR3 protein is CASSPLRSVGTEAFF. The CDR3 coding sequence is TGTGCCAGCAGTCCCCTCCGTAGTGTAGGGACTGAAGCTTTCTTT.

The chain links TRBV20-1 to TRBJ2-3; either TRBD1 or TRBD2 may supply D (6 bases each). Trimming shortened V by 0 bases and J by 6 bases, and 22 bases separated the two germline ends. CDR1 is DFQATT and CDR2 is SNEGSKA in the germline V gene (reference sequence). The CDR3 covers 17 residues. CDR3 protein: CSARDPGGKHRVDTQYF. CDR3 bases: TGCAGTGCTAGAGATCCCGGCGGGAAACACAGGGTGGATACGCAGTATTTT.

The chain has TRBV12-3 or TRBV12-4 and TRBJ1-1, with a weak D call TRBD1 (5 bases). This CDR3 has 12 residues. V was cut by 8 bases and J by 1 base, with 8 bases left in between. As DNA, the CDR3 is TGTGCCAGCCTAACAGGGAACACTGAAGCTTTCTTT. Translation: CASLTGNTEAFF.

Only a few counts were recorded for this clonotype. V gene TRBV20-1 combines with J gene TRBJ1-3, with D possibly being TRBD1 (6 bases). This CDR3 is built from 16 residues. The germline V gene has CDR1 DFQATT and CDR2 SNEGSKA (reference sequence). The germline V and J ends were trimmed by 3 bases and 0 bases, with 15 bases remaining between them. CDR3 amino acids: CSARIQGFPSGNTIYF. The CDR3 DNA follows: TGCAGTGCTAGGATACAGGGATTCCCCTCTGGAAACACCATATATTTT.

The rearrangement links TRBV10-3 to TRBJ2-1; D may correspond to TRBD1 or TRBD2 (6 bases each). Trimming left V 8 bases short and J 4 bases short, with 15 bases between. This CDR3 spans 14 amino acids. Germline V gene lookup returns CDR1 ENHRY and CDR2 SYGVKD. The CDR3: CAIHSGDTYNEQFF. DNA of the CDR3: TGTGCCATCCATTCGGGGGACACATACAATGAGCAGTTCTTC.

The CDR3 coding sequence is TGTGCCAGCAGCTTAGGGTTCGAGACCCAGTACTTC. Its translation: CASSLGFETQYF. This chain uses TRBV7-8 with TRBJ2-5; D call uncertain. V shed 1 base and J shed 5 bases, with 5 bases lying between them. This CDR3 is 12 amino acids long. Germline V lookup: CDR1 SGHVS, CDR2 FQNEAQ.

This clonotype has only a few counts. The genes are TRBV29-1 and TRBJ1-4; D gene ambiguous. This CDR3 has 12 residues. Germline lookup yields CDR1 SQVTM and CDR2 ANQGSEA. V lost 4 bases to trimming and J lost 6 bases, with 9 bases between them. This CDR3 reads CSVAVVDEKLFF. The CDR3 nucleotides are TGCAGCGTTGCCGTCGTCGATGAAAAACTGTTTTTT.

The V and J genes are TRBV2 and TRBJ2-2; 8 bases line up with TRBD1. J lost 6 bases, V lost 7 bases, and 13 bases had no gene match. Germline V gene lookup returns CDR1 SNHLY and CDR2 FYNNEI. The CDR3 loop spans 16 amino acids. The CDR3 reads CASKKETGGIAGELFF. For the CDR3, the DNA is TGTGCCAGCAAAAAGGAAACAGGGGGAATCGCCGGGGAGCTGTTTTTT. Based on the CDR3 plus reference TRBV2 and TRBJ2-2, the full variable domain is EPEVTQTPSHQVTQMGQEVILRCVPISNHLYFYWYRQILGQKVEFLVSFYNNEISEKSEIFDDQFSVERPDGSNFTLKIRSTKLEDSAMYFCASKKETGGIAGELFFGEGSRLTVL.

V gene TRBV7-9 combines with J gene TRBJ1-1; tentatively, D is TRBD1 (6 bases). The V end was cut by 5 bases, the J end by 1 base, with 17 bases between. CDR3 size: 16 residues. Germline V gives CDR1 SEHNR, CDR2 FQNEAQ (reference sequence). DNA for the CDR3: TGTGCCAGCAGCCCTACAGGGAACTTGAGGAACACTGAAGCTTTCTTT. Its protein is CASSPTGNLRNTEAFF.